This is a list of T cell receptor beta chains from one sample in a study of tumor-infiltrating lymphocytes in oesophageal squamous cell carcinoma. Via MiXCR, TCRdb re-called the PCR reads, giving one row per CDR3 protein. The sample consists of about 25,000 distinct CDR3 sequences, roughly 40% of them appearing once. Source material: esophageal tumor tissue. The receptors here all came from a male donor with esophageal squamous cell carcinoma. Each CDR3 is given with its conserved first and last residue.

TRBV5-1,TRBJ2-1,16,CASSTYLAGGDNEQFF
TRBV6-1,TRBJ2-1,17,CASSEVRLAGGGNEQFF
TRBV6-2/TRBV6-3,TRBJ2-1,12,CASSPRGYEQFF
TRBV7-4,TRBJ1-2,12,CASSLDQNGYTF
TRBV7-9,TRBJ2-7,13,CASIGGTSYEQYF
TRBV12-3/TRBV12-4,TRBJ2-1,16,CASSLLKGFSYNEQFF
TRBV10-3,TRBJ1-1,14,CAIKVGEESTEAFF
TRBV5-1,TRBJ1-2,18,CASSIRRLRGTADEGYTF
TRBV7-6,TRBJ2-5,20,CASSLGGGEGRFEGQETQYF
TRBV28,TRBJ2-1,15,CASSWQGPYNSPLHF
TRBV5-6,TRBJ2-2,15,CASSLGGPSTGELFF
TRBV2,TRBJ2-7,12,CASSGTGGEQYF
TRBV7-8,TRBJ2-1,17,CASSLGTLKSSYNEQFF
TRBV28,TRBJ1-1,14,CASTTGGPITEAFF
TRBV6-1,TRBJ1-1,12,CASSERWTEAFF
TRBV11-3,TRBJ1-1,18,CASSLESAGGGEGTEAFF
TRBV7-3,TRBJ2-5,13,CASSLQGDETQYF
TRBV19,TRBJ2-5,14,CASTPRTGGETQYF
TRBV28,TRBJ2-5,14,CASSSQGLLETQYF
TRBV18,TRBJ2-7,14,CASSPLGISYEQYF
TRBV7-2,NA,15,CASSVTSGVNNEQYF
TRBV7-2,TRBJ2-3,16,CASSLNSGRGTDTQYF
TRBV12-3/TRBV12-4,TRBJ1-6,16,CASSTLGRLNNSPLHF
TRBV11-2,TRBJ1-4,15,CASSRDRGQDEKLFF
TRBV12-3/TRBV12-4,NA,12,CASSFQGHEQFF
TRBV7-6,TRBJ2-3,15,CASSSGHREADTQYF
TRBV7-3,NA,12,CASSSNGETQYF
TRBV12-3/TRBV12-4,TRBJ1-4,13,CASRQGWFEKRFF